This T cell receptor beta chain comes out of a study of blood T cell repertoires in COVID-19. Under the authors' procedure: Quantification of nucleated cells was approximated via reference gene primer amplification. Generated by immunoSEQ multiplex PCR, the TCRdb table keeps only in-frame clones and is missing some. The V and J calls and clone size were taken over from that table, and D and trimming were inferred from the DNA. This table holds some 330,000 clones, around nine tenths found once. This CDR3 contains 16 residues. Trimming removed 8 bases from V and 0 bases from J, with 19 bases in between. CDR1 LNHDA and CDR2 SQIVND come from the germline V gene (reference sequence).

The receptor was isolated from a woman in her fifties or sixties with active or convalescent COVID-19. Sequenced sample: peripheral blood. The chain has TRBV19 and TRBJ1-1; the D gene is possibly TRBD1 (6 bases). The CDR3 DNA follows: TGTGCCAGTCGTGTCCAGGACAGCTTCATGAACACTGAAGCTTTCTTT. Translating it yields CASRVQDSFMNTEAFF.